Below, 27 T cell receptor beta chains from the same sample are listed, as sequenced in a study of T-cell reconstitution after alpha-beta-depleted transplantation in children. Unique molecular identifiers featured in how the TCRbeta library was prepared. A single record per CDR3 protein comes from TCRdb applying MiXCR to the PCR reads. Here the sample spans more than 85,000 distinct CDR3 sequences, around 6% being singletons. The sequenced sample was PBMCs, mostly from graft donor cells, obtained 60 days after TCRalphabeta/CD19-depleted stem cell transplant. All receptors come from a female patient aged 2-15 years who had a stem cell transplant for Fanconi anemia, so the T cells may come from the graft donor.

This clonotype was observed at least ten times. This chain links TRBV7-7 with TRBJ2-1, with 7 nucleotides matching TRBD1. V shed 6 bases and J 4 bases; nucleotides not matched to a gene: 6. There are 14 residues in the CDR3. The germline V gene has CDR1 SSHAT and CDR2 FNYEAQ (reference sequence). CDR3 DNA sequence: TGTGCCAGCAGTCGGGACAGCACATACAATGAGCAGTTCTTC. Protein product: CASSRDSTYNEQFF.

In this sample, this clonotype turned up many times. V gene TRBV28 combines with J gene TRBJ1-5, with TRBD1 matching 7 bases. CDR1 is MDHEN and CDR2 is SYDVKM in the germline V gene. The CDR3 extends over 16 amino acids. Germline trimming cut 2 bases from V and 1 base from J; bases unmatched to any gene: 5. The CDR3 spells CASSLPGGGSNQPQHF. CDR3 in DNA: TGTGCCAGCAGTTTACCAGGGGGGGGCAGCAATCAGCCCCAGCATTTT.

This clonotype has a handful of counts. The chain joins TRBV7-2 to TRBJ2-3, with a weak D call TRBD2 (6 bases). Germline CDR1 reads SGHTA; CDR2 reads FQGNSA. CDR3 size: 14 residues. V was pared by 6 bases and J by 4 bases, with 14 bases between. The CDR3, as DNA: TGTGCCAGCAGATGGGCGGGGCCCCCAGATACGCAGTATTTT. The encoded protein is CASRWAGPPDTQYF.

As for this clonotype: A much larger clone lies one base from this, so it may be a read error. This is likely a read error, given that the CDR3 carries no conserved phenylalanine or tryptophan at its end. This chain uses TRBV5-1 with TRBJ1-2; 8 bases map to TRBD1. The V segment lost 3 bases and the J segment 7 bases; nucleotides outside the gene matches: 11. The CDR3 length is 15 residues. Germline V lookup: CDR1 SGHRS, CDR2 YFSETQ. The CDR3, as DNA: TGCGCCAGCAGCTCGGACGGACAGGGTGGATTTGGCTACACCTCC. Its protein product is CASSSDGQGGFGYTS.

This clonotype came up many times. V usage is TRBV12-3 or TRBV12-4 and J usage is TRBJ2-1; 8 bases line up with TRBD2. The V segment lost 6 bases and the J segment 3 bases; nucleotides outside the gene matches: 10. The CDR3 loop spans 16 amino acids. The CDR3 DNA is TGTGCCAGCAGCTTACCCCAGCGGGAGCTCTACAATGAGCAGTTCTTC. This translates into CASSLPQRELYNEQFF.

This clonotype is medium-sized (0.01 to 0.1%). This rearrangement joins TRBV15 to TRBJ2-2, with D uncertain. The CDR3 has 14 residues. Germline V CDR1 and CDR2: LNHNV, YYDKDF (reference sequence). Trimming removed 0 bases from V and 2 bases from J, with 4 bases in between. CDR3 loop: CATSRDYNTGELFF. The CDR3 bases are TGTGCCACCAGCAGAGATTATAACACCGGGGAGCTGTTTTTT.

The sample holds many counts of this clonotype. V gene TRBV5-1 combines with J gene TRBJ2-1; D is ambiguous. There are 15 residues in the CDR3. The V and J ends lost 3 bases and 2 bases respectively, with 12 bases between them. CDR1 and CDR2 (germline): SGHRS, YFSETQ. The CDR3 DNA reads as TGCGCCAGCAGCTCGGAAAATACCACCTACAATGAGCAGTTCTTC. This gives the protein CASSSENTTYNEQFF. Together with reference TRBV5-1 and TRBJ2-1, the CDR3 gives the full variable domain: KAGVTQTPRYLIKTRGQQVTLSCSPISGHRSVSWYQQTPGQGLQFLFEYFSETQRNKGNFPGRFSGRQFSNSRSEMNVSTLELGDSALYLCASSSENTTYNEQFFGPGTRLTVL.

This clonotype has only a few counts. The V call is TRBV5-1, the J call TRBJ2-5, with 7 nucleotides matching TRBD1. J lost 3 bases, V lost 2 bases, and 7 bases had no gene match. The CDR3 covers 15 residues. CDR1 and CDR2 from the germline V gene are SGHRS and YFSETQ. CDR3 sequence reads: CASSLQPGTEETQYF. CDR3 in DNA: TGCGCCAGCAGCTTACAACCAGGGACAGAAGAGACCCAGTACTTC.

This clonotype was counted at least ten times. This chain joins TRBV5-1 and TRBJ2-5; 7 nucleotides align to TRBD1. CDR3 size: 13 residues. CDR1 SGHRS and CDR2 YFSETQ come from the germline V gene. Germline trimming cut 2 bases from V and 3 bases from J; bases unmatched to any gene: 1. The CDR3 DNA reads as TGCGCCAGCAGCTTCGACAGGGAAGAGACCCAGTACTTC. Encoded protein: CASSFDREETQYF.

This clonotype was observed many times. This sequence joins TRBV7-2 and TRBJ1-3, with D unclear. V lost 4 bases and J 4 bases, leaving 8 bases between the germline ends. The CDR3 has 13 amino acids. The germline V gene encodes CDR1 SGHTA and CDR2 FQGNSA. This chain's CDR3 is CASSSSGGNTIYF. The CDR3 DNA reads TGTGCCAGCAGCTCTTCGGGAGGAAACACCATATATTTT.

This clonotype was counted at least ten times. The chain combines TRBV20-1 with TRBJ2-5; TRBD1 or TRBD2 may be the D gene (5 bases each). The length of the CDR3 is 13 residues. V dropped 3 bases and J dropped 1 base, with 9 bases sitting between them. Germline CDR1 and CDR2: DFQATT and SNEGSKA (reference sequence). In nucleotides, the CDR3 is TGCAGTGCTAGCGGGACCGTCCAAGAGACCCAGTACTTC. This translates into CSASGTVQETQYF.

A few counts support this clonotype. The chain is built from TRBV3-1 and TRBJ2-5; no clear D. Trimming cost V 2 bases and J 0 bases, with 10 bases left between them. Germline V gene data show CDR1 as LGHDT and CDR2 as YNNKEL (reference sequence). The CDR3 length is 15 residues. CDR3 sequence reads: CASSQTVPYQETQYF. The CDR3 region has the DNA TGTGCCAGCAGCCAAACAGTACCGTACCAAGAGACCCAGTACTTC.

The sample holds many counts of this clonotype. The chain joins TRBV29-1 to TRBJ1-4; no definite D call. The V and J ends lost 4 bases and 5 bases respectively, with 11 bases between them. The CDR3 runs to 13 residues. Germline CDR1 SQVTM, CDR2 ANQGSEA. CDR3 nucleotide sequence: TGCAGCGTTGCGACGGGTACGAATGAAAAACTGTTTTTT. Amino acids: CSVATGTNEKLFF.

CDR3 region: CSATGEQPQHF. The CDR3 DNA reads TGCAGTGCTACAGGGGAACAGCCCCAGCATTTT. The chain combines TRBV20-1 with TRBJ1-5; D perhaps matches TRBD1 (6 bases). Germline values: CDR1 DFQATT, CDR2 SNEGSKA (reference sequence). The CDR3 spans 11 residues. V was trimmed by 4 bases and J by 7 bases, leaving 8 bases between them.

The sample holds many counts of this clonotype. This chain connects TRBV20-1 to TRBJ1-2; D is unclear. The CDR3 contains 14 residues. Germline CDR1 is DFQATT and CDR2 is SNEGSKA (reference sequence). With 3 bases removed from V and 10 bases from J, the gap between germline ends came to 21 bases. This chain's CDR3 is CSASPLAWAMAYTF. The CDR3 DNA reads TGCAGTGCTAGTCCCCTAGCATGGGCTATGGCCTACACCTTC.

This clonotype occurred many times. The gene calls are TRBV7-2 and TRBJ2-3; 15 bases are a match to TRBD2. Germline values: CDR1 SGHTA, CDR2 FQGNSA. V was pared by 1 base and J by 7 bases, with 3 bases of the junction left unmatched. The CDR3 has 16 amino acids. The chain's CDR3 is CASSLGTSGGAYTQYF. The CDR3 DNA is TGTGCCAGCAGCTTAGGGACTAGCGGGGGGGCATATACGCAGTATTTT.

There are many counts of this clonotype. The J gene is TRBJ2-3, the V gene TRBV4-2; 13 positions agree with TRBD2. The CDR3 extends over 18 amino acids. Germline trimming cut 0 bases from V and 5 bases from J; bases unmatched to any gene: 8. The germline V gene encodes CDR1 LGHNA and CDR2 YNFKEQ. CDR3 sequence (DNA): TGTGCCAGCAGCCAAGATTTGACTAGCGGGGGGCGGGGAGATACGCAGTATTTT. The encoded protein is CASSQDLTSGGRGDTQYF.

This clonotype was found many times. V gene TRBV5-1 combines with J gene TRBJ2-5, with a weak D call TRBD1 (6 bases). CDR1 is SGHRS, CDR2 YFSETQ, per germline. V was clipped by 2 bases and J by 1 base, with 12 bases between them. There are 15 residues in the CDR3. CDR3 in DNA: TGCGCCAGCAGCTTAGGACAGAGGACCCAAGAGACCCAGTACTTC. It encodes CASSLGQRTQETQYF. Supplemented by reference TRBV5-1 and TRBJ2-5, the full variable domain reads KAGVTQTPRYLIKTRGQQVTLSCSPISGHRSVSWYQQTPGQGLQFLFEYFSETQRNKGNFPGRFSGRQFSNSRSEMNVSTLELGDSALYLCASSLGQRTQETQYFGPGTRLLVL.

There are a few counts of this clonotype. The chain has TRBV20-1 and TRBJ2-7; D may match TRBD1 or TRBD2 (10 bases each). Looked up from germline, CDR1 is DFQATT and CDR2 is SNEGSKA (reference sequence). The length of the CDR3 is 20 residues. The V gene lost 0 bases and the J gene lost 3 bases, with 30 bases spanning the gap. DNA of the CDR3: TGCAGTGCTAGAGATCACGGGGACAGGGGTTGGCTAGCGGGGGACTACGAGCAGTACTTC. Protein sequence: CSARDHGDRGWLAGDYEQYF.

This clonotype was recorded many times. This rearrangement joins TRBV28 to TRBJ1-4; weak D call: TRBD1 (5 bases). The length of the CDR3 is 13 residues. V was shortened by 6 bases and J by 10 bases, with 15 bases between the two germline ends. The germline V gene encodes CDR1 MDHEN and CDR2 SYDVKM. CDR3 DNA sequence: TGTGCCAGCAGCCCCCTGGGGGGTCGAAAACTGTTTTTT. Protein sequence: CASSPLGGRKLFF. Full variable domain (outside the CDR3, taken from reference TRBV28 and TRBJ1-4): DVKVTQSSRYLVKRTGEKVFLECVQDMDHENMFWYRQDPGLGLRLIYFSYDVKMKEKGDIPEGYSVSREKKERFSLILESASTNQTSMYLCASSPLGGRKLFFGSGTQLSVL.

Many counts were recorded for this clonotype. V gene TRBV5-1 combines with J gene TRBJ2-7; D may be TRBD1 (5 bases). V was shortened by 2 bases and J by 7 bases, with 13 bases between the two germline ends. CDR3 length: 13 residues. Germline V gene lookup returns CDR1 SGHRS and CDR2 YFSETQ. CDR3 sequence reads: CASSFRDSVEQYF. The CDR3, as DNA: TGCGCCAGCAGCTTCAGGGATTCCGTAGAGCAGTACTTC.

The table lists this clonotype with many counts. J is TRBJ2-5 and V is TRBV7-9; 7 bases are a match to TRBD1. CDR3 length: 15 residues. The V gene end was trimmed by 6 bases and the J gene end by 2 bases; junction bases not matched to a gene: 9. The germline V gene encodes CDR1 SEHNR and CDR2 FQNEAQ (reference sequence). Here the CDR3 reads CASSNWGQRQETQYF. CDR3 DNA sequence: TGTGCCAGCAGTAACTGGGGACAGCGACAAGAGACCCAGTACTTC.

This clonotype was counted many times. CDR3 nucleotides: TGTGCCAGCAGCTTAACGAGCGGGAGTCCTTATTATAATGAGCAGTTCTTC. Translating gives CASSLTSGSPYYNEQFF. This chain uses TRBV7-3 with TRBJ2-1, with 8 bases identical to TRBD2. This CDR3 has 17 amino acids. The junction had 11 bases not matched to a gene; V was cut back by 0 bases and J by 7 bases. Looked up from germline, CDR1 is SGHTA and CDR2 is FQGTGA.

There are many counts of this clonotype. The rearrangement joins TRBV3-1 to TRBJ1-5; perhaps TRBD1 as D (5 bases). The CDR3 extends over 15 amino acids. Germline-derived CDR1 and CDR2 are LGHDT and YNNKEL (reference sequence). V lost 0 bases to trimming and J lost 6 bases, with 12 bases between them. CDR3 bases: TGTGCCAGCAGCCAAGAATGGGGTGGGGGTCAGCCCCAGCATTTT. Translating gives CASSQEWGGGQPQHF.

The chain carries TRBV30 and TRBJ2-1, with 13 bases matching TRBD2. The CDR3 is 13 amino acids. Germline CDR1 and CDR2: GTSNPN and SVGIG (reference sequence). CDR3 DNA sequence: TGTGCAGAACCACTAGCGGGGGGGTGGGAGCAGTTCTTC. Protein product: CAEPLAGGWEQFF.

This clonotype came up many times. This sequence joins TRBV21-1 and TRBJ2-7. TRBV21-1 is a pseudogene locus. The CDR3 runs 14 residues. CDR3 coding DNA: TGTGCCAGCAGCAAAGCCATCTACTCCTACGAGCAGTACTTC. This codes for CASSKAIYSYEQYF.

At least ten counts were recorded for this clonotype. The DNA of the CDR3 is TGTGCCAGCAGCTTAGGGACAGGGGCCTACGAGCAGTACTTC. It is translated as CASSLGTGAYEQYF. The chain employs TRBV7-9 and TRBJ2-7; 9 bases agree with TRBD1. This CDR3 spans 14 amino acids. V shed 1 base, J shed 2 bases, and the junction held 0 bases outside the gene matches. CDR1 is SEHNR, CDR2 FQNEAQ, per germline (reference sequence).